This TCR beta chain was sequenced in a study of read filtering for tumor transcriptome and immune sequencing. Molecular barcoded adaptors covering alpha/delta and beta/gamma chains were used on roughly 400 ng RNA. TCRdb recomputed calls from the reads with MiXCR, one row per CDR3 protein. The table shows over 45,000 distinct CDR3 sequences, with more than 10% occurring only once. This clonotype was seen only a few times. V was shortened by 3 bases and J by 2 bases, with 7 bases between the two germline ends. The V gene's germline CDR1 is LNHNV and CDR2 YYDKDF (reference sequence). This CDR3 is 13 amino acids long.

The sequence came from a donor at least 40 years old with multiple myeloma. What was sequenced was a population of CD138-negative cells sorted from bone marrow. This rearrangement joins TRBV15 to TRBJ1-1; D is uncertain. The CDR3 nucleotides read TGTGCCACCAGCAGGAGGACCAACACTGAAGCTTTCTTT. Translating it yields CATSRRTNTEAFF.